The sequence of this TCR beta chain was determined in a study of CD8 T cells in Susac syndrome. Germline V gene lookup returns CDR1 SEHNR and CDR2 FQNEAQ (reference sequence). The CDR3 is 16 amino acids. The V and J ends lost 4 bases and 6 bases respectively, with 21 bases between them. This clonotype was recorded only once. Its antigen is unidentified. TEMRA cells were FACS-enriched, while CD8+ and CD4+ T cells were negatively isolated. Study-wide results and limits: It was acknowledged in the study that the number of individuals who were included in its TCR sequencing and HLA analysis was relatively small.

RNA amounts of about 0.45 to 1 ug underwent reverse transcription with random hexamers. Multiplex PCR with immunoSEQ amplified the TCR beta CDR3 across 54 Vbeta and 13 Jbeta. MiXCR, run by TCRdb on the immunoSEQ multiplex PCR reads, gives a single entry per CDR3 protein. The sample shows some 260,000 distinct CDR3 sequences, around 95% of them seen only once. This sequence joins TRBV7-9 and TRBJ1-2, with D tentatively TRBD1 (6 bases). The sample taken for sequencing was CD4+ T cells from PBMCs. This clonotype was obtained from a human donor with multiple sclerosis. In DNA form, the CDR3 reads TGTGCCAGCAGCTCAGCCACAGGGACACCGGGGAATGGCTACACCTTC. This translates into CASSSATGTPGNGYTF. Filled out from reference TRBV7-9 and TRBJ1-2, the complete variable domain reads DTGVSQNPRHKITKRGQNVTFRCDPISEHNRLYWYRQTLGQGPEFLTYFQNEAQLEKSRLLSDRFSAERPKGSFSTLEIQRTEQGDSAMYLCASSSATGTPGNGYTFGSGTRLTVV.